A selection of T cell receptor beta chains follows, all from one sample in a study of response to subunit inactivated influenza vaccine. A single record per CDR3 protein comes from TCRdb applying MiXCR to the RT-PCR reads. The data show approximately 480,000 distinct CDR3 sequences, roughly 9.8% seen once. The source was PBMCs from blood, collected more than 35 days after vaccination. The receptors originated from a man between 50 and 59 years old who received an inactivated influenza vaccine. Each CDR3 is given with its conserved first and last residue. A D gene is named only where the DNA matches it firmly. A row's size may be missing; if present it is once, few, many or a size class.

v_gene: TRBV29-1; abundance: many; d_gene: -; j_gene: TRBJ2-1; CDR3nt: TGCAGCGTTGAAGACCCAGGACAATACAATGAGCAGTTCTTC; CDR3aa: CSVEDPGQYNEQFF
v_gene: TRBV4-3; abundance: few; d_gene: -; j_gene: TRBJ2-3; CDR3nt: TGCGCCAGCAGCCAAGGTGAGGGAGATACGCAGTATTTT; CDR3aa: CASSQGEGDTQYF
v_gene: TRBV20-1; abundance: few; d_gene: -; j_gene: TRBJ1-2; CDR3nt: TGCAGTGCTAGTTCTTTGTCGCTCGGGAAACAACCTAACTATGGCTACACCTTC; CDR3aa: CSASSLSLGKQPNYGYTF
v_gene: TRBV6-1; abundance: -; d_gene: -; j_gene: TRBJ1-5; CDR3nt: TGTGCCAGCAGTGGGGGGACAAATAGCAATCAGCCCCAGCATTTT; CDR3aa: CASSGGTNSNQPQHF
v_gene: TRBV5-1; abundance: many; d_gene: -; j_gene: TRBJ2-7; CDR3nt: TGCGCCAGCAGCTTGGTGGACGGGGTAGACGAGCAGTACTTC; CDR3aa: CASSLVDGVDEQYF
v_gene: TRBV5-1; abundance: few; d_gene: TRBD1; j_gene: TRBJ1-1; CDR3nt: TGCGCCAGCAGCGCCGGGACAGGGAACACTGAAGCTTTCTTT; CDR3aa: CASSAGTGNTEAFF
v_gene: TRBV28; abundance: few; d_gene: -; j_gene: TRBJ2-4; CDR3nt: TGTGCCAGCTGCCGCTGGGCGGAGAAAAACATTCAGTACTTC; CDR3aa: CASCRWAEKNIQYF
v_gene: TRBV24-1; abundance: few; d_gene: TRBD2; j_gene: TRBJ2-3; CDR3nt: TGTGCCACCAGTGATCGTAGCGGGAGGGCAGCAGATACGCAGTATTTT; CDR3aa: CATSDRSGRAADTQYF
v_gene: TRBV12-3/TRBV12-4; abundance: -; d_gene: -; j_gene: TRBJ2-7; CDR3nt: TGTGCCAGCAGTTTAGGTCTTTGGGGCGACTCCTACGAGCAGTACTTC; CDR3aa: CASSLGLWGDSYEQYF
v_gene: TRBV10-3; abundance: few; d_gene: TRBD2; j_gene: TRBJ2-5; CDR3nt: TGTGCCATCAGTGCATCCTTAGCGGGAGTGGAGACCCAGTACTTC; CDR3aa: CAISASLAGVETQYF
v_gene: TRBV7-2; abundance: few; d_gene: TRBD2; j_gene: TRBJ2-7; CDR3nt: TGTGCCACCAGCCAACAGCTCCTGCTAGCGGGAGTGGGTGAGCAGTACTTC; CDR3aa: CATSQQLLLAGVGEQYF
v_gene: TRBV7-2; abundance: few; d_gene: -; j_gene: TRBJ2-1; CDR3nt: TGTGCCAGCAGCTTCGCGGCCCGGAGGGATGAGCAGTTCTTC; CDR3aa: CASSFAARRDEQFF
v_gene: TRBV5-1; abundance: few; d_gene: TRBD2; j_gene: TRBJ2-4; CDR3nt: TGCGCCAGCAGCCCCGCGGGGGGCGCAAACATTCAGTACTTC; CDR3aa: CASSPAGGANIQYF
v_gene: TRBV11-2; abundance: few; d_gene: TRBD2; j_gene: TRBJ2-2; CDR3nt: TGTGCCAGCAGCTTCCTAGGACTAGCGGGGGCCTGGAACACCGGGGAGCTGTTTTTT; CDR3aa: CASSFLGLAGAWNTGELFF
v_gene: TRBV20-1; abundance: few; d_gene: -; j_gene: TRBJ2-1; CDR3nt: TGCAGTGCTAGAGACCGGGACACCCACCTTCTATACAATGAGCAGTTCTTC; CDR3aa: CSARDRDTHLLYNEQFF
v_gene: TRBV3-1; abundance: few; d_gene: TRBD2; j_gene: TRBJ2-1; CDR3nt: TGTGCCAGCAGCCAGGAAACTAGCGTCGGTGAGCAGTTCTTC; CDR3aa: CASSQETSVGEQFF
v_gene: TRBV12-3/TRBV12-4; abundance: few; d_gene: TRBD2; j_gene: TRBJ2-1; CDR3nt: TGTGCCAGCAGTCAAGTAGCGGGAACGATAGACAATGAGCAGTTCTTC; CDR3aa: CASSQVAGTIDNEQFF
v_gene: TRBV7-2; abundance: -; d_gene: -; j_gene: TRBJ2-7; CDR3nt: TGTGCCAGCAGCTTCGGGGCAGGGGCCGTTTACGAGCAGTACTTC; CDR3aa: CASSFGAGAVYEQYF
v_gene: TRBV6-5; abundance: few; d_gene: -; j_gene: TRBJ2-6; CDR3nt: TGTGCCAGCAGTTACACCGTTTACTCTGGGGCCAACGTCCTGACTTTC; CDR3aa: CASSYTVYSGANVLTF
v_gene: TRBV11-2; abundance: -; d_gene: -; j_gene: TRBJ1-3; CDR3nt: TGTGCCAGCAGCCCCATTCTATGGGGCTCAACTGGAAACACCATATATTTT; CDR3aa: CASSPILWGSTGNTIYF
v_gene: TRBV15; abundance: -; d_gene: -; j_gene: TRBJ2-7; CDR3nt: TGTTCCACCAGCAGAGACTTTTCCTACGAGCAGTACTTC; CDR3aa: CSTSRDFSYEQYF
v_gene: TRBV7-6; abundance: few; d_gene: -; j_gene: TRBJ2-7; CDR3nt: TGTGCCAGTAAGAGACGGAACAGGATACCCTACTCCTACGAGCAGTACTTC; CDR3aa: CASKRRNRIPYSYEQYF
v_gene: TRBV11-2; abundance: -; d_gene: -; j_gene: TRBJ2-1; CDR3nt: TGTGCCAGCAGCGCCCTGACAGGGAGGTACGAGCAGTTCTTC; CDR3aa: CASSALTGRYEQFF
v_gene: TRBV25-1; abundance: -; d_gene: -; j_gene: TRBJ1-2; CDR3nt: TGTGCCAGCAGTGGGGGCAGTAACTATGGCTACACCTTC; CDR3aa: CASSGGSNYGYTF
v_gene: TRBV12-3/TRBV12-4; abundance: few; d_gene: -; j_gene: TRBJ1-2; CDR3nt: TGTGCCAGCAGTAGAACACCGGAGGGGAACTATGGCTACACCTTC; CDR3aa: CASSRTPEGNYGYTF
v_gene: TRBV7-9; abundance: -; d_gene: TRBD1; j_gene: TRBJ2-7; CDR3nt: TGTGCCAGCAGTAACCGACAGGGGAGTGTCTACGAGCAGTACTTC; CDR3aa: CASSNRQGSVYEQYF
v_gene: TRBV7-9; abundance: few; d_gene: -; j_gene: TRBJ1-1; CDR3nt: TGTGCCAGCAGCTTCGGGCAGGGGTACTTTATGAACACTGAAGCTTTCTTT; CDR3aa: CASSFGQGYFMNTEAFF
v_gene: TRBV7-9; abundance: many; d_gene: -; j_gene: TRBJ1-1; CDR3nt: TGTGCCAGCAGCTTCTTAAACACTGAAGCTTTCTTT; CDR3aa: CASSFLNTEAFF
v_gene: TRBV29-1; abundance: -; d_gene: TRBD1; j_gene: TRBJ2-6; CDR3nt: TGCAGCGTTGTGGACAGGGCTTTCTCTGGGGCCAACGTCCTGACTTTC; CDR3aa: CSVVDRAFSGANVLTF
v_gene: TRBV5-5; abundance: many; d_gene: -; j_gene: TRBJ2-4; CDR3nt: TGTGCCAGCAGCCCTCGACAAGGAGGACTAAAAAACATTCAGTACTTC; CDR3aa: CASSPRQGGLKNIQYF